The next 3 T cell receptor beta chains were all read from a single sample in a study of T cell changes during pregnancy in multiple sclerosis. Sequencing used immunoSEQ multiplex PCR; TCRdb keeps in-frame clones, though not all of them. Of nearly 45,000 clones listed, about 95% are singletons. The specimen comprised peripheral blood, sampled in the second trimester of pregnancy. The receptor set was obtained from a female donor with multiple sclerosis, enrolled in a pregnancy study.

The rearrangement links TRBV15 to TRBJ1-1; 7 bases fit TRBD1. V shed 1 base and J 8 bases; nucleotides not matched to a gene: 7. CDR3 length: 14 amino acids. CDR1 is LNHNV, CDR2 YYDKDF, per germline (reference sequence). CDR3 DNA: TGTGCCACCAGCAGAGTAAGGGGGCAAGACGAAGCTTTCTTT. It specifies CATSRVRGQDEAFF.

The rearrangement links TRBV18 to TRBJ2-7, with TRBD1 identical over 8 bases. Germline CDR1 and CDR2: KGHSH and LQKENI. The J segment lost 3 bases and the V segment lost 6 bases, leaving 7 bases of the junction unmatched. CDR3 length equals 14 residues. CDR3 coding DNA: TGTGCCAGCTCTATAACGACAGGGGACTACGAGCAGTACTTC. This encodes CASSITTGDYEQYF.

The chain joins TRBV27 to TRBJ2-7; 8 nucleotides align to TRBD2. The V gene's germline CDR1 is MNHEY and CDR2 SMNVEV (reference sequence). There are 13 residues in the CDR3. Trimming removed 10 bases from V and 2 bases from J; junction bases left unmatched: 7. The CDR3 DNA sequence: TGTGCCACAAAACTAGCGGACACCTACGAGCAGTACTTC. Protein product: CATKLADTYEQYF.